This TCR beta chain comes out of a study of shared clonotypes between healthy human individuals. The method was immunoSEQ multiplex PCR; TCRdb's version includes in-frame clones alone and lacks a portion of them. The data hold millions of clones, with over 90% observed a single time. This clone has only one observation. The CDR3 spans 16 residues. The germline CDR1 and CDR2 sequences are MNHNY and SVGAGI (reference sequence). Trimming pared 4 bases from V and 6 bases from J, leaving 22 bases between. The chain is built from TRBV6-6 and TRBJ2-7; a possible D gene is TRBD2 (6 bases). What was sequenced was naive CD4+ T cells from PBMCs. Described subset: CD45RA+ positively selected. The clonotype comes from a man aged 18 to 30 in good health. Some clones in this sample may be carry-over from other donors' samples. The CDR3 is CASSFIPRGFLREQYF. In DNA form, the CDR3 reads TGTGCCAGCAGTTTCATTCCCCGGGGGTTCCTCCGCGAGCAGTACTTC.